Listed below are T cell receptor beta chains from one sample, sequenced in a study of blood T cell repertoires in COVID-19. Sequenced by immunoSEQ multiplex PCR; TCRdb stores in-frame clones only, minus some. In the table there are around 460,000 clones, 70% to 90% of which are singletons. The sample was peripheral blood. Receptor source: a young man with COVID-19, enrolled during active disease. Both conserved end residues are part of each CDR3. Fields, in order: V gene, D gene, clone size, J gene, CDR3 protein, CDR3 DNA. A D gene is named only where the DNA matches it firmly. Size is omitted from some rows. Given values are once, few, many or a class for expanded clones.

V gene: TRBV5-1
D gene: NA
clone size: NA
J gene: TRBJ2-7
CDR3 protein: CASSSSPSYEQYF
CDR3 DNA: TGCGCCAGCAGCTCCAGTCCCTCCTACGAGCAGTACTTC

V gene: TRBV19
D gene: TRBD1
clone size: NA
J gene: TRBJ1-5
CDR3 protein: CASSIKGTGGRQHF
CDR3 DNA: TGTGCCAGTAGTATTAAGGGGACAGGGGGTCGCCAGCATTTT

V gene: TRBV19
D gene: NA
clone size: NA
J gene: TRBJ1-2
CDR3 protein: CASSIAFANYGYTF
CDR3 DNA: TGTGCCAGTAGTATAGCTTTCGCTAACTATGGCTACACCTTC

V gene: TRBV7-5
D gene: NA
clone size: NA
J gene: TRBJ1-5
CDR3 protein: CVRSVTGLGNQPQHF
CDR3 DNA: TGTGTCAGAAGCGTGACAGGGCTGGGCAATCAGCCCCAGCATTTT

V gene: TRBV7-6
D gene: NA
clone size: few
J gene: TRBJ1-6
CDR3 protein: CASSTGNYNSPLHF
CDR3 DNA: TGTGCCAGCAGCACCGGGAACTATAATTCACCCCTCCACTTT

V gene: TRBV29-1
D gene: NA
clone size: NA
J gene: TRBJ1-1
CDR3 protein: CSVENKAGRLNTEAFF
CDR3 DNA: TGCAGCGTAGAAAATAAGGCCGGCAGGTTGAACACTGAAGCTTTCTTT

V gene: TRBV30
D gene: TRBD2
clone size: NA
J gene: TRBJ2-5
CDR3 protein: CAWRGGRGRQETQYF
CDR3 DNA: TGTGCCTGGAGGGGTGGGAGGGGAAGACAAGAGACCCAGTACTTC

V gene: TRBV6-4
D gene: NA
clone size: NA
J gene: TRBJ2-7
CDR3 protein: CASSDSGRGLSYEQYF
CDR3 DNA: TGTGCCAGCAGTGACTCGGGGCGGGGCTTGTCCTACGAGCAGTACTTC

V gene: TRBV6-5
D gene: NA
clone size: NA
J gene: TRBJ1-5
CDR3 protein: CASSYSYTSNQPQHF
CDR3 DNA: TGTGCCAGCAGTTACTCTTACACTAGCAATCAGCCCCAGCATTTT

V gene: TRBV23-1
D gene: NA
clone size: NA
J gene: TRBJ2-7
CDR3 protein: CASSQSLFPGANYEQYF
CDR3 DNA: TGCGCCAGCAGTCAATCTTTATTCCCAGGGGCAAACTACGAGCAGTACTTC